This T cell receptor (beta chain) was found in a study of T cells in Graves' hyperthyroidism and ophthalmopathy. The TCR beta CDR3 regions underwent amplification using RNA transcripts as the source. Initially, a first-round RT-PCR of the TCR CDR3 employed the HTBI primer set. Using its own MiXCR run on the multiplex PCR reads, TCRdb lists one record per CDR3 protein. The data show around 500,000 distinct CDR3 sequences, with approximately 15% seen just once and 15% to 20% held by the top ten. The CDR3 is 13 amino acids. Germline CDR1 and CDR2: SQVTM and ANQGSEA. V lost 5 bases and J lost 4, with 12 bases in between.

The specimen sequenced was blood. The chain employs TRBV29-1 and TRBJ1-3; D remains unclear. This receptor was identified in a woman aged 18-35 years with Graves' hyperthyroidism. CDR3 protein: CSVLEIAGNTIYF. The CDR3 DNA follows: TGCAGCGTTCTCGAAATTGCGGGAAACACCATATATTTT.